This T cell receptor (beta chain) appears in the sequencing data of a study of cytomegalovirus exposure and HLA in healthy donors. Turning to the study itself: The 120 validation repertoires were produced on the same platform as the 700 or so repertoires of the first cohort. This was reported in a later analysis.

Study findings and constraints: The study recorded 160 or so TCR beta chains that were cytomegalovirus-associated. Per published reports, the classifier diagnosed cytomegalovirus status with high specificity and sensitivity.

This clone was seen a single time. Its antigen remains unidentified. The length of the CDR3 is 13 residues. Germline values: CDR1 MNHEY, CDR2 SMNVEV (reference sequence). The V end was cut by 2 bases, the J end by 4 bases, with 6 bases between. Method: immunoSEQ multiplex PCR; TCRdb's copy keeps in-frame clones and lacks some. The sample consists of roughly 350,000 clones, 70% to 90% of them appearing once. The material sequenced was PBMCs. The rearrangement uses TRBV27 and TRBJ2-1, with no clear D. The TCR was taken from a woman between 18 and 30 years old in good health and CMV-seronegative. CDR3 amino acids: CASSLVAYNEQFF. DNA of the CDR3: TGTGCCAGCAGTTTAGTGGCTTACAATGAGCAGTTCTTC.